This T cell receptor beta chain appears in the sequencing data of a study of blood T cell repertoires in COVID-19. The overall study: COVID-19 samples collected from the United States, Italy and Spain covered acute and convalescent phases. PBMCs, B-cell-depleted T cells, or T cells provided the cDNA or gDNA that made up the material.

Per the study methods: Amplification of reference gene primers was used by the study to estimate nucleated cell counts. Sequencing was performed with immunoSEQ multiplex PCR; in TCRdb, only in-frame clones are kept and a portion is missing. That table furnishes V, J and clone size, whereas the DNA furnished D and trimming. The data hold nearly 350,000 clones, with more than 75% observed a single time. Trimming took off 6 bases at V and 1 base at J, with 16 bases between the two ends. CDR3 length equals 15 residues. Germline assignment: CDR1 LNHDA and CDR2 SQIVND (reference sequence). The sample was peripheral blood. The TCR was taken from a woman aged 45-65 years with COVID-19, enrolled during active disease. The V gene is TRBV19, the J gene TRBJ2-7, with D uncertain. For the CDR3, the DNA is TGTGCCAGTAGAGACCTAGGTACGCATTCCTACGAGCAGTACTTC. Translated: CASRDLGTHSYEQYF.